One sample yielded the 26 T cell receptor beta chains listed below, sequenced in a study of blood T cell repertoires in COVID-19. Clones were read by immunoSEQ multiplex PCR, and TCRdb kept only the in-frame ones, dropping some. The sample records over 400,000 clones, less than 90% being singletons. The sequenced sample was peripheral blood. These receptors originate from a woman in her fifties or sixties with COVID-19, enrolled during active disease.

This chain uses TRBV27 with TRBJ1-4; 9 nucleotides agree with TRBD1. The CDR3 spans 13 residues. CDR1 and CDR2 from the germline V gene are MNHEY and SMNVEV (reference sequence). J gave up 6 bases and V 4 bases, and 0 bases lay outside the gene matches. The CDR3 reads CASSWDRDEKLFF. The CDR3 bases are TGTGCCAGCAGTTGGGACAGGGATGAAAAACTGTTTTTT.

The rearrangement uses TRBV24-1 and TRBJ1-6; D may be TRBD1 (6 bases). The CDR3 extends over 14 amino acids. Germline-derived CDR1 and CDR2 are KGHDR and SFDVKD. Trimming left V 10 bases short and J 0 bases short, with 9 bases between. CDR3 bases: TGTGCCACTTCGGACAGCTCCTATAATTCACCCCTCCACTTT. The encoded protein is CATSDSSYNSPLHF.

V is TRBV2 and J is TRBJ2-7; D perhaps matches TRBD2 (6 bases). The V end lost 6 bases, the J end lost 4 bases, and 7 bases lay between the germline ends. Per germline, CDR1 SNHLY and CDR2 FYNNEI. The CDR3 has 11 residues. CDR3 nucleotide sequence: TGTGCCAGCAGACTAGCATACGAGCAGTACTTC. It is translated as CASRLAYEQYF. The variable domain in full, completed from reference TRBV2 and TRBJ2-7, reads EPEVTQTPSHQVTQMGQEVILRCVPISNHLYFYWYRQILGQKVEFLVSFYNNEISEKSEIFDDQFSVERPDGSNFTLKIRSTKLEDSAMYFCASRLAYEQYFGPGTRLTVT.

CDR3 amino acids: CASSRGIAAFSYEQYF. The CDR3 region has the DNA TGTGCCAGCAGCCGTGGTATAGCGGCGTTCTCCTACGAGCAGTACTTC. The chain employs TRBV4-2 and TRBJ2-7; perhaps TRBD2 as D (6 bases). V gave up 4 bases and J gave up 0 bases, with 16 bases separating them. This CDR3 spans 16 amino acids. CDR1 and CDR2 from the germline V gene are LGHNA and YNFKEQ.

The rearrangement joins TRBV13 to TRBJ2-7, with D maybe TRBD1 (6 bases). The CDR3 loop spans 16 amino acids. Germline V CDR1 and CDR2: PRHDT, FYEKMQ (reference sequence). V lost 4 bases and J 0 bases, leaving 16 bases between the germline ends. CDR3 DNA: TGTGCCAGCAGCTACAACAGGGCTCGGACCTCCTACGAGCAGTACTTC. This encodes CASSYNRARTSYEQYF.

This clone was detected a few times. The chain uses TRBV5-8 and TRBJ1-1; TRBD1 might be the D (6 bases). CDR3 size: 13 residues. Trimming removed 4 bases at V and 4 bases at J, with 11 bases between. Germline CDR1 reads SGHTS; CDR2 reads YDEGEE. This chain's CDR3 is CASSLHRVTEAFF. In DNA form, the CDR3 reads TGTGCCAGCAGCCTCCACAGGGTCACTGAAGCTTTCTTT.

V usage is TRBV9 and J usage is TRBJ1-6, with 11 bases matching TRBD1. V was clipped by 7 bases and J by 10 bases; unmatched bases: 7. Germline-derived CDR1 and CDR2 are SGDLS and YYNGEE. The CDR3 covers 14 residues. The DNA of the CDR3 is TGTGCCAGCGGTGGACAGGGGGCAAACTCACCCCTCCACTTT. This codes for CASGGQGANSPLHF. Combining the CDR3 with reference TRBV9 and TRBJ1-6 gives the whole variable domain DSGVTQTPKHLITATGQRVTLRCSPRSGDLSVYWYQQSLDQGLQFLIQYYNGEERAKGNILERFSAQQFPDLHSELNLSSLELGDSALYFCASGGQGANSPLHFGNGTRLTVT.

J is TRBJ1-1 and V is TRBV12-5, with D possibly being TRBD1 (6 bases). This CDR3 spans 13 amino acids. Trimming took 6 bases from V and 4 from J, leaving 12 bases between them. CDR1 and CDR2 (germline): LGHNT, FRNRAP. The CDR3 here is CASGSVQGTEAFF. The CDR3 nucleotides read TGTGCTAGTGGCTCTGTACAGGGCACTGAAGCTTTCTTT.

This rearrangement joins TRBV5-1 to TRBJ2-7, with no clear D. V dropped 5 bases and J dropped 3 bases, with 6 bases sitting between them. The germline gives CDR1 SGHRS, CDR2 YFSETQ. The length of the CDR3 is 11 residues. The CDR3 coding sequence is TGCGCCAGCAGACAGAACTACGAGCAGTACTTC. Translated: CASRQNYEQYF.

This rearrangement joins TRBV11-3 to TRBJ2-7, with D maybe TRBD2 (5 bases). The CDR3 has 15 amino acids. Trimming left V 1 base short and J 2 bases short, with 12 bases between. Germline assignment: CDR1 SGHNT and CDR2 YENEEA. The CDR3: CASSLGPGKTYEQYF. DNA of the CDR3: TGTGCCAGCAGCTTAGGTCCCGGGAAGACCTACGAGCAGTACTTC.

The gene calls are TRBV30 and TRBJ1-1; no clear D. This CDR3 region has 13 residues. CDR1 is GTSNPN, CDR2 SVGIG, per germline (reference sequence). V was pared by 0 bases and J by 8 bases, with 13 bases between. The CDR3 sequence is CAWSVLVSVEAFF. CDR3 nucleotide sequence: TGTGCCTGGAGTGTTTTGGTCAGCGTCGAAGCTTTCTTT.

The gene calls are TRBV5-1 and TRBJ1-1; the D is unclear. CDR3 size: 14 residues. Trimming took 0 bases from V and 1 from J, leaving 7 bases between them. Germline values: CDR1 SGHRS, CDR2 YFSETQ. In DNA, the CDR3 is TGCGCCAGCAGCTTGGCCGCGGCGAACACTGAAGCTTTCTTT. Translating gives CASSLAAANTEAFF.

CDR3 amino acids: CASSLEQNTGELFF. CDR3 nucleotide sequence: TGTGCCAGCAGCTTAGAACAGAACACCGGGGAGCTGTTTTTT. The V and J genes are TRBV7-8 and TRBJ2-2; the D is unclear. Trimming left V 1 base short and J 1 base short, with 4 bases between. Per the germline V gene, CDR1 is SGHVS and CDR2 is FQNEAQ. The CDR3 spans 14 residues.

This sequence joins TRBV6-7 and TRBJ1-3; 10 bases are shared with TRBD1. TRBV6-7 is an ORF; its function is uncertain. After removal of 2 bases from V and 1 base from J, the junction contained 5 bases not matched to a gene. CDR3 length: 17 residues. CDR3 protein: CASSYTGQGWSGNTIYF. In DNA form, the CDR3 reads TGTGCCAGCAGTTACACGGGACAGGGGTGGTCTGGAAACACCATATATTTT.

V is TRBV6-6 and J is TRBJ1-4; TRBD1 might be the D (5 bases). Germline CDR1 and CDR2: MNHNY and SVGAGI (reference sequence). Trimming shortened V by 6 bases and J by 3 bases, and 14 bases separated the two germline ends. CDR3 size: 15 residues. The CDR3 DNA reads as TGTGCCAGCAGCTCGTCCCAAGGGGCTAATGAAAAACTGTTTTTT. Translated, it gives CASSSSQGANEKLFF.

The rearrangement uses TRBV6-6 and TRBJ1-1, with D uncertain. The ends were cut back, 3 bases at V and 6 bases at J, with 11 bases in the middle. This CDR3 has 13 residues. CDR1 and CDR2 (germline): MNHNY, SVGAGI (reference sequence). CDR3 sequence reads: CASSYSNFPEAFF. CDR3 DNA sequence: TGTGCCAGCAGTTATTCAAATTTCCCTGAAGCTTTCTTT.

The gene calls are TRBV24-1 and TRBJ2-2; TRBD1 might be the D (5 bases). This CDR3 region has 15 residues. Germline lookup yields CDR1 KGHDR and CDR2 SFDVKD. Trimming removed 12 bases from V and 3 bases from J, with 19 bases in between. The CDR3 reads CAVAKGSSDTGELFF. CDR3 DNA sequence: TGTGCCGTCGCAAAGGGGTCGTCGGACACCGGGGAGCTGTTTTTT.

CDR3 amino acids: CASTPTGQVGGAQHF. The CDR3 DNA sequence: TGTGCCAGTACCCCCACGGGACAGGTGGGGGGGGCCCAGCATTTT. This rearrangement joins TRBV19 to TRBJ1-5; TRBD1 matches at 8 bases. CDR1 LNHDA and CDR2 SQIVND come from the germline V gene (reference sequence). J lost 11 bases, V lost 7 bases, and 16 bases had no gene match. The CDR3 length is 15 residues.

This chain joins TRBV15 and TRBJ2-3; no clear D gene. CDR1 and CDR2 (germline): LNHNV, YYDKDF (reference sequence). This CDR3 contains 14 residues. V dropped 0 bases and J dropped 4 bases, with 8 bases sitting between them. The CDR3 DNA follows: TGTGCCACCAGCAGAGATGAGGCGGCAGATACGCAGTATTTT. Its protein product is CATSRDEAADTQYF.

This chain connects TRBV7-2 to TRBJ1-1, with 7 bases that match TRBD1. CDR1 and CDR2 (germline): SGHTA, FQGNSA. The CDR3 has 14 residues. With 0 bases clipped from V and 9 bases from J, the junction kept 7 bases outside the gene matches. The CDR3 protein is CASSLATGTEQAFF. The CDR3 DNA sequence: TGTGCCAGCAGCTTAGCGACCGGGACAGAACAAGCTTTCTTT.

This rearrangement joins TRBV3-1 (or the pseudogene TRBV3-2) to TRBJ2-1; 14 nucleotides agree with TRBD2. The CDR3 runs 15 residues. V dropped 5 bases and J dropped 10; count of bases not matched to a gene: 7. Germline V gene sequence: CDR1 LGHDT, CDR2 YNNKEL (reference sequence). CDR3 coding DNA: TGTGCCAGCAGCGTGACTAGCGGGGGGGCGCAGGAGCAGTTCTTC. Protein sequence: CASSVTSGGAQEQFF.

This chain uses TRBV6-1 with TRBJ1-6, with TRBD1 matching over 9 bases. V lost 7 bases to trimming and J lost 10 bases; unmatched junction nucleotides: 8. The CDR3 is 14 residues long. CDR1 is MNHNS, CDR2 SASEGT, per germline. The CDR3 is CASNTGQGTSPLHF. Written as DNA, the CDR3 is TGTGCCAGCAATACGGGACAGGGAACCTCACCCCTCCACTTT.

V is TRBV28 and J is TRBJ1-1, with D maybe TRBD1 (5 bases). V lost 5 bases, J lost 4 bases, and 17 bases lay in between. Germline V lookup: CDR1 MDHEN, CDR2 SYDVKM. The CDR3 has 15 amino acids. CDR3 DNA sequence: TGTGCCAGCAGTCCTTGGTATCAGGGCGGCACTGAAGCTTTCTTT. Its protein product is CASSPWYQGGTEAFF. The whole variable domain, filled in from reference TRBV28 and TRBJ1-1, reads DVKVTQSSRYLVKRTGEKVFLECVQDMDHENMFWYRQDPGLGLRLIYFSYDVKMKEKGDIPEGYSVSREKKERFSLILESASTNQTSMYLCASSPWYQGGTEAFFGQGTRLTVV.

This sequence joins TRBV6-5 and TRBJ1-2; TRBD1 might be the D (6 bases). The CDR3 spans 15 residues. Between the trimmed V and J ends, which lost 6 bases and 7 bases, there was a span of 21 bases. Germline V gene lookup returns CDR1 MNHEY and CDR2 SVGAGI. This CDR3 reads CASRLEGEFSSGYTF. As DNA, the CDR3 is TGTGCCAGCAGGCTAGAGGGGGAGTTTTCGTCTGGCTACACCTTC.

The gene calls are TRBV7-6 and TRBJ1-3, with D tentatively TRBD1 (5 bases). The V gene's germline CDR1 is SGHVS and CDR2 FNYEAQ. The CDR3 has 16 amino acids. The V and J ends lost 5 bases and 0 bases respectively, with 14 bases between them. CDR3 sequence: CASSRRQFSSGNTIYF. CDR3 nucleotide sequence: TGTGCCAGCAGCAGGCGACAGTTTAGCTCTGGAAACACCATATATTTT.

This chain uses TRBV19 with TRBJ2-7; TRBD1 is a possible D gene (6 bases). Germline CDR1 is LNHDA and CDR2 is SQIVND (reference sequence). The CDR3 is made up of 17 amino acids. V was clipped by 3 bases and J by 6 bases, with 24 bases between them. The CDR3 DNA is TGTGCCAGTAGTATTGTTGACAGGATGGGGGTCAGCCGCGAGCAGTACTTC. Protein sequence: CASSIVDRMGVSREQYF.